The 9 T cell receptor beta chains in this list originate from one sample, sequenced in a study of control samples from healthy donors and cancer patients. Some clones are missing from TCRdb's copy, which holds only in-frame ones; the method was immunoSEQ multiplex PCR. The top ten hold around 5.1% of the sample, which has around 180,000 clones, 88% seen once. Sample: blood. These receptors originate from a woman aged 25 to 39 in good health.

This chain joins TRBV30 and TRBJ2-2; 7 bases agree with TRBD1. There are 14 residues in the CDR3. Per germline, CDR1 GTSNPN and CDR2 SVGIG (reference sequence). The V gene end was trimmed by 1 base and the J gene end by 5 bases; junction bases not matched to a gene: 4. The CDR3 nucleotides read TGTGCCTGGAGTGAAGGCAGGGGGACCGGGGAGCTGTTTTTT. This translates into CAWSEGRGTGELFF.

The chain uses TRBV4-2 and TRBJ2-3; D uncertain. CDR3 length: 16 amino acids. V lost 0 bases, J lost 0 bases, and 10 bases lay in between. CDR1 and CDR2 from the germline V gene are LGHNA and YNFKEQ. DNA of the CDR3: TGTGCCAGCAGCCAAGAAATAGGCGCAAGCACAGATACGCAGTATTTT. It encodes CASSQEIGASTDTQYF.

The chain carries TRBV7-2 and TRBJ2-1; no reliable D call. Germline V lookup: CDR1 SGHTA, CDR2 FQGNSA. V lost 4 bases and J 4 bases, leaving 14 bases between the germline ends. The CDR3 has 15 residues. CDR3 nucleotides: TGTGCCAGCAGCTCCGACGGGTACCCATACAATGAGCAGTTCTTC. Translated: CASSSDGYPYNEQFF. Filled out from reference TRBV7-2 and TRBJ2-1, the complete variable domain reads GAGVSQSPSNKVTEKGKDVELRCDPISGHTALYWYRQSLGQGLEFLIYFQGNSAPDKSGLPSDRFSAERTGGSVSTLTIQRTQQEDSAVYLCASSSDGYPYNEQFFGPGTRLTVL.

The CDR3 reads CASSLWGREAFF. As DNA, the CDR3 is TGTGCCAGCAGTTTATGGGGGCGTGAAGCTTTCTTT. The chain joins TRBV12-3 or TRBV12-4 to TRBJ1-1; D possibly corresponds to TRBD1 (6 bases). V lost 2 bases, J lost 7 bases, and 8 bases lay in between. This CDR3 region has 12 residues.

The J gene is TRBJ2-5, the V gene TRBV6-5, with D possibly called TRBD1 or TRBD2 (5 bases each). This CDR3 comprises 11 residues. Deletions cut 9 bases from V and 4 bases from J, with 9 bases between. The germline gives CDR1 MNHEY, CDR2 SVGAGI. The CDR3 region has the DNA TGTGCCAGTAGGGACGGAGAGACCCAGTACTTC. This encodes CASRDGETQYF.

This rearrangement joins TRBV19 to TRBJ1-6; tentatively, D is TRBD1 (6 bases). Per germline, CDR1 LNHDA and CDR2 SQIVND (reference sequence). Trimming removed 8 bases at V and 7 bases at J, with 18 bases between. This CDR3 has 15 residues. The chain's CDR3 is CASSDAGTSNSPLHF. CDR3 bases: TGTGCCAGTTCAGATGCCGGGACAAGCAATTCACCCCTCCACTTT.

The rearrangement links TRBV10-3 to TRBJ1-1, with 8 positions matching TRBD1. This CDR3 contains 11 residues. Germline V gene sequence: CDR1 ENHRY, CDR2 SYGVKD. V lost 2 bases and J lost 11; bases outside the gene matches: 1. The CDR3 region has the DNA TGTGCCATCAGTGAGGGGACAGGCGCTTTCTTT. The encoded protein is CAISEGTGAFF.

The rearrangement links TRBV19 to TRBJ2-5; D tentatively reads TRBD1 or TRBD2 (5 bases each). Trimming shortened V by 6 bases and J by 5 bases, and 10 bases separated the two germline ends. The CDR3 covers 12 residues. In germline, CDR1 is LNHDA, CDR2 SQIVND (reference sequence). The CDR3 bases are TGTGCCAGTAGCGGGACCGCGGAGACCCAGTACTTC. Protein sequence: CASSGTAETQYF.

This sequence joins TRBV20-1 and TRBJ2-7; D possibly uses TRBD1 or TRBD2 (5 bases each). CDR1 is DFQATT, CDR2 SNEGSKA, per germline (reference sequence). V lost 3 bases, J lost 3 bases, and 12 bases lay in between. The CDR3 is made up of 13 amino acids. The CDR3 DNA follows: TGCAGTGCTAGTGGGGCAGACTACTACGAGCAGTACTTC. Its protein product is CSASGADYYEQYF.